These 28 T cell receptor beta chains share one sample of origin, sequenced in a study of blood T cell repertoires in COVID-19. Assay used: immunoSEQ multiplex PCR; TCRdb lists only in-frame clones, some missing. The table shows approximately 140,000 clones, with approximately 80% occurring only once. The sequenced material came from PBMCs or T cells enriched from blood (not recorded which). These receptors all stem from a man between 45 and 60 years old in a cohort exposed to, infected with or recovered from COVID-19 (not recorded which).

V and J are TRBV30 and TRBJ2-5; D gene unclear. Germline CDR1 GTSNPN, CDR2 SVGIG (reference sequence). Trimming pared 0 bases from V and 1 base from J, leaving 3 bases between. The CDR3 is made up of 12 amino acids. CDR3 region: CAWSVAQETQYF. DNA for the CDR3: TGTGCCTGGAGTGTGGCCCAAGAGACCCAGTACTTC.

The genes are TRBV28 and TRBJ1-2; no clear D gene. V was cut by 8 bases and J by 8 bases, with 12 bases left in between. Per the germline V gene, CDR1 is MDHEN and CDR2 is SYDVKM. The CDR3 contains 11 residues. The CDR3 loop is CASSISRGYTF. CDR3 bases: TGTGCCAGCTCTATTTCGCGGGGCTACACCTTC.

The chain carries TRBV19 and TRBJ1-3; 9 bases line up with TRBD1. Trimming cost V 10 bases and J 2 bases; bases outside gene matches: 9. Germline assignment: CDR1 LNHDA and CDR2 SQIVND (reference sequence). The CDR3 length is 15 residues. The CDR3 DNA follows: TGTGCCACTCTACCAACAGGGGGCACTGGAAACACCATATATTTT. Its translation: CATLPTGGTGNTIYF.

The chain couples TRBV18 to TRBJ1-1; TRBD1 aligns across 7 bases. This CDR3 contains 13 residues. CDR1 is KGHSH and CDR2 is LQKENI in the germline V gene. With V trimmed by 1 base and J by 5 bases, 1 base remained unmatched. CDR3 amino acids: CASSPQGATEAFF. The CDR3 coding sequence is TGTGCCAGCTCACCACAGGGGGCGACTGAAGCTTTCTTT.

V and J are TRBV10-3 and TRBJ1-4, with no clear D. The CDR3 is 14 residues long. The germline CDR1 and CDR2 sequences are ENHRY and SYGVKD. With 4 bases removed from V and 0 bases from J, the gap between germline ends came to 6 bases. Written as DNA, the CDR3 is TGTGCCATCAGTGTTGTCTCAACTAATGAAAAACTGTTTTTT. Its protein is CAISVVSTNEKLFF.

J is TRBJ1-6 and V is TRBV6-5, with D unresolved. Deletions cut 6 bases from V and 5 bases from J, with 8 bases between. Germline V CDR1 and CDR2: MNHEY, SVGAGI. The CDR3 spans 13 residues. The CDR3 protein is CASRGENNSPLHF. CDR3 nucleotides: TGTGCCAGCAGAGGAGAGAATAATTCACCCCTCCACTTT.

V is TRBV27 and J is TRBJ2-7; 7 nucleotides match TRBD1. Germline assignment: CDR1 MNHEY and CDR2 SMNVEV (reference sequence). The CDR3 has 12 amino acids. After removal of 4 bases from V and 7 bases from J, the junction contained 4 bases not matched to a gene. Here the CDR3 reads CASSSNRGEQYF. CDR3 nucleotide sequence: TGTGCCAGCAGTTCCAACAGGGGTGAGCAGTACTTC.

This clone appeared a single time. Written as DNA, the CDR3 is TGTGCCAGCATTCCCTCCGTGACGGGATATCCGTCCGAGCAGTACTTC. It translates to CASIPSVTGYPSEQYF. The chain is built from TRBV11-2 and TRBJ2-7; the D gene is possibly TRBD2 (5 bases). Germline V gene sequence: CDR1 SGHAT, CDR2 FQNNGV. Trimming took off 7 bases at V and 6 bases at J, with 25 bases between the two ends. This CDR3 is 16 amino acids long.

The chain couples TRBV6-4 to TRBJ1-6, with D tentatively TRBD1 (6 bases). The V end lost 3 bases, the J end lost 8 bases, and 11 bases lay between the germline ends. This CDR3 has 14 residues. The V gene's germline CDR1 is MRHNA and CDR2 SNTAGT. Written as DNA, the CDR3 is TGTGCCAGCAGTGAGGTCTACAGGGATTCACCCCTCCACTTT. This sequence encodes CASSEVYRDSPLHF.

The chain uses TRBV19 and TRBJ1-1; D might be TRBD1 (5 bases). The length of the CDR3 is 15 residues. The V end was cut by 1 base, the J end by 5 bases, with 14 bases between. Germline CDR1 LNHDA, CDR2 SQIVND (reference sequence). The CDR3 loop reads CASSIGGAQKTEAFF. The CDR3 region has the DNA TGTGCCAGTAGTATAGGCGGGGCACAGAAGACTGAAGCTTTCTTT.

This sequence joins TRBV11-2 and TRBJ1-1; TRBD1 is a possible D gene (6 bases). The CDR3 runs 14 residues. Trimming removed 6 bases at V and 5 bases at J, with 16 bases between. CDR1 and CDR2 (germline): SGHAT, FQNNGV. CDR3 region: CASRGVGTNTEAFF. The CDR3 DNA reads as TGTGCCAGCAGGGGGGTGGGGACAAATACTGAAGCTTTCTTT.

The chain employs TRBV7-2 and TRBJ2-1; 10 bases agree with TRBD2. This CDR3 contains 12 residues. Per the germline V gene, CDR1 is SGHTA and CDR2 is FQGNSA. The junction had 2 bases not matched to a gene; V was cut back by 5 bases and J by 10 bases. The CDR3 protein is CASSLLAGEQFF. The DNA of the CDR3 is TGTGCCAGCAGCCTACTAGCGGGGGAGCAGTTCTTC.

The CDR3 spells CASSPKNRPPYEQYF. In DNA, the CDR3 is TGTGCCAGCAGCCCCAAAAACAGACCCCCCTACGAGCAGTACTTC. V usage is TRBV28 and J usage is TRBJ2-7, with no clear D. CDR3 length: 15 amino acids. From germline, CDR1 is MDHEN and CDR2 SYDVKM. V gave up 6 bases and J gave up 2 bases, with 17 bases separating them.

V gene TRBV7-3 combines with J gene TRBJ2-3; D remains ambiguous. CDR3 length: 15 amino acids. Between the trimmed V and J ends, which lost 2 bases and 0 bases, there was a span of 9 bases. Germline CDR1 reads SGHTA; CDR2 reads FQGTGA. CDR3 in amino acids: CASSLWRSSTDTQYF. As DNA, the CDR3 is TGTGCCAGCAGCTTATGGCGGAGCAGCACAGATACGCAGTATTTT.

The chain uses TRBV7-8 and TRBJ1-6; D gene uncertain. The CDR3 is 12 amino acids. Trimming cost V 4 bases and J 5 bases, with 3 bases left between them. Germline V gene sequence: CDR1 SGHVS, CDR2 FQNEAQ. CDR3 loop: CASSSNNSPLHF. CDR3 DNA sequence: TGTGCCAGCAGCTCTAATAATTCACCCCTCCACTTT.

This chain connects TRBV24-1 to TRBJ2-3, with a possible D match to TRBD2 (6 bases). The V gene lost 9 bases and the J gene lost 1 base, with 16 bases spanning the gap. There are 15 residues in the CDR3. CDR1 and CDR2 from the germline V gene are KGHDR and SFDVKD. CDR3 sequence: CATSGAGLGTDTQYF. CDR3 bases: TGTGCCACCTCTGGGGCGGGGCTCGGCACAGATACGCAGTATTTT.

This clone was recorded once. This chain uses TRBV14 with TRBJ2-2, with D perhaps matching TRBD2 (5 bases). V lost 5 bases to trimming and J lost 8 bases, with 18 bases between them. This CDR3 is 15 amino acids long. Germline loops: CDR1 SGHDN, CDR2 FVKESK. Here the CDR3 DNA reads TGTGCCAGCAGCTATTCCCCAAAGCAGCGGGGGGAGCTGTTTTTT. Its protein product is CASSYSPKQRGELFF.

The V gene is TRBV7-8, the J gene TRBJ2-7; D not resolved. The CDR3 runs 15 residues. Germline V CDR1 and CDR2: SGHVS, FQNEAQ. V lost 5 bases and J 2 bases, leaving 16 bases between the germline ends. The CDR3 here is CASSPLGRWAYEQYF. The CDR3 DNA sequence: TGTGCCAGCAGCCCGCTAGGTAGGTGGGCCTACGAGCAGTACTTC.

The rearrangement links TRBV18 to TRBJ2-7; 14 positions agree with TRBD2. CDR3 size: 18 residues. The junction had 14 bases not matched to a gene; V was cut back by 8 bases and J by 2 bases. CDR1 is KGHSH and CDR2 is LQKENI in the germline V gene. CDR3 bases: TGTGCCAGCACTCAGGGTATGGGACTAGCGGGAGCCCCCTACGAGCAGTACTTC. The encoded protein is CASTQGMGLAGAPYEQYF.

V gene TRBV5-1 combines with J gene TRBJ2-6; possible D gene TRBD1, 5 bases. The germline CDR1 and CDR2 sequences are SGHRS and YFSETQ. V lost 7 bases and J 4 bases, leaving 21 bases between the germline ends. The CDR3 has 17 amino acids. CDR3 residues: CASAGSTSATGANVLTF. The DNA of the CDR3 is TGCGCCAGCGCAGGGTCTACTTCGGCGACGGGGGCCAACGTCCTGACTTTC.

There are a few counts of this clone. The junction and the germline gene differ at one end; a read error may be behind it. The chain combines TRBV11-2 with TRBJ1-6, with D tentatively TRBD1 (5 bases). The CDR3 runs to 13 residues. Germline V CDR1 and CDR2: SGHAT, FQNNGV. CDR3 sequence reads: CASSLDSNSPLHF. The DNA for the CDR3 is TGTGCCAGCAGCCTAGACAGTAATTCACCCCTCCACTTT.

The table lists this clone with a count of one. J is TRBJ1-5 and V is TRBV24-1; 8 bases are shared with TRBD1. The V gene's germline CDR1 is KGHDR and CDR2 SFDVKD. V lost 5 bases and J lost 5; bases outside the gene matches: 19. This CDR3 region has 19 residues. DNA for the CDR3: TGTGCCACCAGTGGAGGGCCGGGACAGGTCATCTTATCGGATCAGCCCCAGCATTTT. The encoded protein is CATSGGPGQVILSDQPQHF.

The chain combines TRBV28 with TRBJ2-1; 9 bases match TRBD1. The J segment lost 0 bases and the V segment lost 3 bases, leaving 3 bases of the junction unmatched. The CDR3 totals 16 residues. Per the germline V gene, CDR1 is MDHEN and CDR2 is SYDVKM. CDR3 loop: CASSLGTGSSYNEQFF. The CDR3 region has the DNA TGTGCCAGCAGTTTGGGGACAGGGTCCTCCTACAATGAGCAGTTCTTC.

The chain recombines TRBV6-2 or TRBV6-3 with TRBJ2-1; D is unresolved. Germline assignment: CDR1 MNHEY and CDR2 SVGEGT. The CDR3 length is 13 residues. Trimming took 2 bases from V and 5 from J, leaving 7 bases between them. The DNA for the CDR3 is TGTGCCAGCAGTTACAGAAGAGACAATGAGCAGTTCTTC. As protein: CASSYRRDNEQFF.

J is TRBJ2-3 and V is TRBV7-8; no definite D call. This CDR3 contains 16 residues. The V gene's germline CDR1 is SGHVS and CDR2 FQNEAQ. Trimming took off 2 bases at V and 0 bases at J, with 12 bases between the two ends. This chain's CDR3 is CASSLLQSPSTDTQYF. The CDR3 DNA sequence: TGTGCCAGCAGCTTACTACAGTCACCTAGCACAGATACGCAGTATTTT.

This chain uses TRBV12-5 with TRBJ2-1; TRBD1 agrees at 7 bases. This CDR3 contains 18 residues. Germline V gives CDR1 LGHNT, CDR2 FRNRAP. With V trimmed by 5 bases and J by 5 bases, 18 bases remained unmatched. The CDR3 DNA follows: TGTGCTAGTGGTCTCTATAGGGGGCCCGTGGAAGGAGACAATGAGCAGTTCTTC. The encoded protein is CASGLYRGPVEGDNEQFF.

The genes are TRBV28 and TRBJ2-1, with D perhaps TRBD1 (6 bases). The CDR3 totals 18 residues. The germline V gene has CDR1 MDHEN and CDR2 SYDVKM. V gave up 2 bases and J gave up 0 bases, with 17 bases separating them. CDR3 sequence reads: CASSLDPQGQSSYNEQFF. As DNA, the CDR3 is TGTGCCAGCAGTTTAGACCCTCAGGGACAAAGCTCCTACAATGAGCAGTTCTTC.

This clone was found many times. The chain uses TRBV11-2 and TRBJ1-1; 10 nucleotides line up with TRBD1. V trimming: 2 bases; J trimming: 4 bases; junction bases outside the gene matches: 4. This CDR3 region has 15 residues. Germline CDR1 SGHAT, CDR2 FQNNGV. The CDR3 DNA reads as TGTGCCAGCAGCTTAAAGGACAGGGGGTTCACTGAAGCTTTCTTT. It translates to CASSLKDRGFTEAFF.